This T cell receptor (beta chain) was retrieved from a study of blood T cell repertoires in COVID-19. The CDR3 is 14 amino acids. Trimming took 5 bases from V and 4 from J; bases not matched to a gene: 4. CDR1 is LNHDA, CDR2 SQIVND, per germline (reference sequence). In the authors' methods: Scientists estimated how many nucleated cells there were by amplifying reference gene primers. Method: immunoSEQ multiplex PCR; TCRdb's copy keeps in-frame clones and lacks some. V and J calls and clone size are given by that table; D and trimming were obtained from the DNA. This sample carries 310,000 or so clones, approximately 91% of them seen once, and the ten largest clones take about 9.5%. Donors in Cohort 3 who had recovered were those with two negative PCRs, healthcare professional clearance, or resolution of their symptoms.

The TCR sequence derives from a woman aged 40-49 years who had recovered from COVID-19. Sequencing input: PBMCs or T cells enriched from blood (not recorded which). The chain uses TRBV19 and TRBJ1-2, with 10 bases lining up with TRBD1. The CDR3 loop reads CASSGTGASYGYTF. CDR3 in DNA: TGTGCCAGTAGTGGGACAGGGGCGTCCTATGGCTACACCTTC.